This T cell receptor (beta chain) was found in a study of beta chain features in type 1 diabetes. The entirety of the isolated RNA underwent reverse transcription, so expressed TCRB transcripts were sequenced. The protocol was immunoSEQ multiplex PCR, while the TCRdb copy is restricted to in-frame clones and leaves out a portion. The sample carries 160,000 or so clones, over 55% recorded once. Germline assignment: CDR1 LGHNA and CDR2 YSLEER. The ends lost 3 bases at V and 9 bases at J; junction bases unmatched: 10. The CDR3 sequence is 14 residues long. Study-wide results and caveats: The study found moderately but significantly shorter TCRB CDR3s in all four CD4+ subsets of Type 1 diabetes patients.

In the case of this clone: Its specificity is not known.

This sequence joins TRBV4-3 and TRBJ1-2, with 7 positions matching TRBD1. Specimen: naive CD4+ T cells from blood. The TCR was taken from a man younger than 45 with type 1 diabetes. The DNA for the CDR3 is TGCGCCAGCAGCCATAGGAGCCAGGGGGGTAGCTACACCTTC. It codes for CASSHRSQGGSYTF.